The entry below gives a single T cell receptor (beta chain) sequence along with its context. The antigen remains undetermined. This entry is derived from a study of T cell responses to AZD1222 COVID-19 vaccine. Findings of the study overall: Baseline seropositivity occurred in only a handful of AZD1222 recipients.

The CDR3 has 15 amino acids. Germline-derived CDR1 and CDR2 are SEHNR and FQNEAQ (reference sequence). The trim removed 4 bases at V and 8 bases at J, leaving 10 bases unmatched. Produced via immunoSEQ multiplex PCR; TCRdb's table is partial and in-frame only. The sample records some 170,000 clones, 80% to 90% being singletons. The source was peripheral blood, collected 28 days after the second dose of the MenACWY control vaccine. This chain uses TRBV7-9 with TRBJ1-2; 10 nucleotides align to TRBD1. The TCR comes from an adult who received the MenACWY meningococcal vaccine as a control. CDR3 nucleotides: TGTGCCAGCAGCTATGAGCCGGGACAGGGGATCGGCTACACCTTC. Protein: CASSYEPGQGIGYTF.